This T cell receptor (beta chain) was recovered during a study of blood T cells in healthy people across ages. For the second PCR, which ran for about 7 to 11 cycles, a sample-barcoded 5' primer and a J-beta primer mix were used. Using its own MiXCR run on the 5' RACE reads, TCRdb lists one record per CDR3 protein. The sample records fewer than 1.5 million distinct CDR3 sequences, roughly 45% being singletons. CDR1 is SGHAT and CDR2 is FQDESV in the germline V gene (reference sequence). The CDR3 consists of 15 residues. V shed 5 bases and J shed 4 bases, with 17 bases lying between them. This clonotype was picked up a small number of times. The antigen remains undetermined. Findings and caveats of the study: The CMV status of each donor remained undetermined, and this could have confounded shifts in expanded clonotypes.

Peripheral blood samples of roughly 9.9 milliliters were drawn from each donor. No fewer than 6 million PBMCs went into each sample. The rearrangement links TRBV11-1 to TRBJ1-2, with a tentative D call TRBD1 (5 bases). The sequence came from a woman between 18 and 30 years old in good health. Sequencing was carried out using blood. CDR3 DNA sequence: TGTGCCAGCAGCCAAGACAAGTTAGGGGCCTATGGCTACACCTTC. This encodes CASSQDKLGAYGYTF.